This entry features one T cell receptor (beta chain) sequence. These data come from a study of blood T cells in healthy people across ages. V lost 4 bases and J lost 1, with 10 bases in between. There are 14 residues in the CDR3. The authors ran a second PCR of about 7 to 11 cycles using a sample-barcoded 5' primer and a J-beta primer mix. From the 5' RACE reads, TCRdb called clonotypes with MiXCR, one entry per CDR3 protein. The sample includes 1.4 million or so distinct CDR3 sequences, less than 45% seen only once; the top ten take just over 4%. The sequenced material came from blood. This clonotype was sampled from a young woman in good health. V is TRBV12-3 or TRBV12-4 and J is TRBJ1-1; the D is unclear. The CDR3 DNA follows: TGTGCCAGCAGTTATAGTGAGGGGAACACTGAAGCTTTCTTT. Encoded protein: CASSYSEGNTEAFF.